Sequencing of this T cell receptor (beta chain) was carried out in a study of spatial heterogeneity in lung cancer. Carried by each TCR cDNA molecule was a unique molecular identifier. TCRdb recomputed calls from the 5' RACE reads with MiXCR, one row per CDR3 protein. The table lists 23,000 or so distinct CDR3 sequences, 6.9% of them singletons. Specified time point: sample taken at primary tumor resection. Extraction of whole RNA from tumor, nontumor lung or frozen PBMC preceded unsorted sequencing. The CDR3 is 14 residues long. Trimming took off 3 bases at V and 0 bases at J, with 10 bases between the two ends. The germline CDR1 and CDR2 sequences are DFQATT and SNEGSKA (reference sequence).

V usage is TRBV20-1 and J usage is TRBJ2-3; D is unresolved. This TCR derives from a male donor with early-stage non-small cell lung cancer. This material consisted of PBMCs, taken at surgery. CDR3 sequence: CSASLGSSTDTQYF. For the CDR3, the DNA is TGCAGTGCTAGTCTCGGGTCTAGCACAGATACGCAGTATTTT.